The 29 T cell receptor beta chains presented below share a single source sample, sequenced in a study of naive and memory T cell subsets. Both TRBC1 and TRBC2 were covered by a beta constant-region primer of two equimolar oligonucleotides. TCRdb re-derived calls from the UMI-ligation and nested PCR reads in MiXCR, one entry per CDR3 protein. The data contain 84,000 or so distinct CDR3 sequences, around 7% of them seen just once; the ten biggest clones take up 1.5% to 2%. The sample comprised central memory CD4+ T cells from blood. These receptors originate from a human donor in good health.

The rearrangement uses TRBV10-3 and TRBJ2-3; TRBD1 or TRBD2 may be the D gene (5 bases each). This CDR3 spans 16 amino acids. Germline V gives CDR1 ENHRY, CDR2 SYGVKD. Trimming left V 6 bases short and J 6 bases short, with 22 bases between. The chain's CDR3 is CAISAAGTDPRDTQYF. CDR3 DNA: TGTGCCATCAGCGCAGCCGGGACGGACCCGCGGGATACGCAGTATTTT.

This clonotype was seen a handful of times. The chain carries TRBV5-1 and TRBJ1-1; 8 bases line up with TRBD1. With 3 bases clipped from V and 3 bases from J, the junction kept 7 bases outside the gene matches. CDR1 is SGHRS, CDR2 YFSETQ, per germline. CDR3 size: 15 residues. The CDR3: CASSWTGFEHTEAFF. In DNA, the CDR3 is TGCGCCAGCAGCTGGACAGGGTTTGAACACACTGAAGCTTTCTTT.

This clonotype was detected many times. CDR3 DNA: TGTGCCAGCAGCTTACCCAACAAAGAGACCCAGTACTTC. Translation: CASSLPNKETQYF. V is TRBV5-5 and J is TRBJ2-5; D is unclear. Trimming cost V 2 bases and J 3 bases, with 8 bases left between them. The CDR3 spans 13 residues. Germline CDR1 is SGHKS and CDR2 is YYEKEE (reference sequence).

This clonotype showed up just a few times. V gene TRBV6-2 or TRBV6-3 combines with J gene TRBJ1-6; tentatively, D is TRBD1 (6 bases). This CDR3 spans 14 amino acids. Trimming shortened V by 10 bases and J by 9 bases, and 19 bases separated the two germline ends. The germline gives CDR1 MNHEY, CDR2 SVGEGT. The CDR3 region is CATIGTFVASPLHF. The CDR3, as DNA: TGTGCCACCATCGGGACATTCGTCGCTTCACCCCTCCACTTT.

In its sample, this clonotype was seen many times. This chain uses TRBV6-1 with TRBJ1-1; perhaps TRBD1 as D (5 bases). CDR1 is MNHNS and CDR2 is SASEGT in the germline V gene. Trimming took off 6 bases at V and 0 bases at J, with 8 bases between the two ends. The CDR3 contains 13 residues. CDR3 residues: CASRTALNTEAFF. DNA of the CDR3: TGTGCCAGCAGGACAGCTTTGAACACTGAAGCTTTCTTT.

J is TRBJ2-3 and V is TRBV7-2; 12 bases fit TRBD2. The J segment lost 0 bases and the V segment lost 0 bases, leaving 7 bases of the junction unmatched. CDR3 length: 19 amino acids. Germline V gene lookup returns CDR1 SGHTA and CDR2 FQGNSA. The CDR3 sequence is CASSLARLAGGPSTDTQYF. The CDR3 DNA sequence: TGTGCCAGCAGCTTAGCGCGGCTAGCGGGGGGGCCTAGCACAGATACGCAGTATTTT.

This chain uses TRBV5-1 with TRBJ2-7, with 10 nucleotides matching TRBD1. The CDR3 is made up of 15 amino acids. The V and J ends lost 2 bases and 2 bases, in that order; junction bases with no gene match: 4. CDR1 and CDR2 from the germline V gene are SGHRS and YFSETQ. The CDR3 loop reads CASSFYGQGAYEQYF. The DNA of the CDR3 is TGCGCCAGCAGCTTCTACGGACAGGGGGCCTACGAGCAGTACTTC.

This clonotype has a count of ten or more. The chain employs TRBV6-5 and TRBJ1-4, with D hard to call. The ends were cut back, 0 bases at V and 10 bases at J, with 9 bases in the middle. The CDR3 has 13 residues. Looked up from germline, CDR1 is MNHEY and CDR2 is SVGAGI. The CDR3 DNA reads as TGTGCCAGCAGTTACTCGATATGGGGAAAACTGTTTTTT. It is translated as CASSYSIWGKLFF.

This clonotype was seen at least ten times. The genes are TRBV7-9 and TRBJ1-1; 8 bases agree with TRBD1. Trimming cost V 6 bases and J 10 bases; bases outside gene matches: 7. Germline V CDR1 and CDR2: SEHNR, FQNEAQ (reference sequence). CDR3 length equals 12 residues. The CDR3 nucleotides are TGTGCCAGCAGTCATAGCCAGGGGGCAGCTTTCTTT. It encodes CASSHSQGAAFF.

The V gene is TRBV9, the J gene TRBJ2-1; TRBD2 aligns across 7 bases. The V segment lost 2 bases and the J segment 9 bases; nucleotides outside the gene matches: 8. From germline, CDR1 is SGDLS and CDR2 YYNGEE. The CDR3 is made up of 14 amino acids. The CDR3 loop reads CASSVGLDSTEQFF. DNA of the CDR3: TGTGCCAGCAGCGTCGGACTAGATAGTACTGAGCAGTTCTTC.

This sequence joins TRBV4-2 and TRBJ2-5; D unclear. In germline, CDR1 is LGHNA, CDR2 YNFKEQ. V was cut by 0 bases and J by 2 bases, with 7 bases left in between. This CDR3 spans 14 amino acids. The chain's CDR3 is CASSQDGQQETQYF. DNA for the CDR3: TGTGCCAGCAGCCAAGACGGCCAGCAAGAGACCCAGTACTTC.

There are many counts of this clonotype. The V gene is TRBV7-8, the J gene TRBJ2-7; 7 nucleotides line up with TRBD2. Germline CDR1 SGHVS, CDR2 FQNEAQ. Unmatched junction bases numbered 9, after V lost 4 bases and J lost 6 bases. The CDR3 is made up of 14 amino acids. CDR3 DNA sequence: TGTGCCAGCAGCTCCCCCCGGACTAGTCGCGAGCAGTACTTC. This sequence encodes CASSSPRTSREQYF.

This clonotype has just a few counts. The V and J genes are TRBV7-8 and TRBJ1-5; maybe TRBD1 (5 bases). The V end was cut by 7 bases, the J end by 4 bases, with 14 bases between. This CDR3 spans 14 amino acids. Germline V gene sequence: CDR1 SGHVS, CDR2 FQNEAQ. The CDR3 protein is CASTFGAGNQPQHF. In DNA form, the CDR3 reads TGTGCCAGCACATTCGGGGCAGGAAATCAGCCCCAGCATTTT.

This clonotype was counted ten times or more. The chain recombines TRBV20-1 with TRBJ1-6, with D perhaps matching TRBD1 (5 bases). The V gene lost 1 base and the J gene lost 5 bases, with 9 bases spanning the gap. Germline values: CDR1 DFQATT, CDR2 SNEGSKA (reference sequence). The CDR3 runs 14 residues. CDR3 sequence: CSARGQLDNSPLHF. The DNA for the CDR3 is TGCAGTGCTAGAGGACAGCTCGATAATTCACCCCTCCACTTT.

This rearrangement joins TRBV6-1 to TRBJ2-7, with D unclear. This CDR3 comprises 15 residues. Trimming removed 0 bases at V and 4 bases at J, with 13 bases between. Per the germline V gene, CDR1 is MNHNS and CDR2 is SASEGT. CDR3 residues: CASSEARNRRYEQYF. CDR3 nucleotides: TGTGCCAGCAGTGAAGCTAGGAACAGAAGGTACGAGCAGTACTTC.

This clonotype was picked up many times. This chain connects TRBV12-3 or TRBV12-4 to TRBJ1-5; 10 nucleotides match TRBD1. This CDR3 spans 14 amino acids. With 5 bases clipped from V and 6 bases from J, the junction kept 4 bases outside the gene matches. This CDR3 is CASSPDRGRQPQHF. The CDR3 coding sequence is TGTGCCAGCAGTCCAGACAGGGGGCGTCAGCCCCAGCATTTT.

This chain joins TRBV19 and TRBJ1-2; D unresolved. Looked up from germline, CDR1 is LNHDA and CDR2 is SQIVND (reference sequence). V lost 7 bases and J 2 bases, leaving 11 bases between the germline ends. This CDR3 is 13 amino acids long. In DNA, the CDR3 is TGTGCCAGTACTCCGGACCGCAACTATGGCTACACCTTC. As protein: CASTPDRNYGYTF.

This clonotype was picked up a small number of times. The V call is TRBV20-1, the J call TRBJ1-1; D is undetermined. The CDR3 has 15 amino acids. The germline CDR1 and CDR2 sequences are DFQATT and SNEGSKA (reference sequence). V lost 2 bases to trimming and J lost 1 base, with 14 bases between them. As DNA, the CDR3 is TGCAGTGCTAGAAGTGAGAGGAGGGAGAACACTGAAGCTTTCTTT. Protein product: CSARSERRENTEAFF.

The gene calls are TRBV29-1 and TRBJ2-7; 7 bases line up with TRBD2. This CDR3 region has 15 residues. After removal of 5 bases from V and 6 bases from J, the junction contained 16 bases not matched to a gene. Germline lookup yields CDR1 SQVTM and CDR2 ANQGSEA. The CDR3 reads CSVLLFGGKVSEQYF. The CDR3, as DNA: TGCAGCGTTTTACTTTTCGGGGGGAAGGTGAGCGAGCAGTACTTC.

This clonotype occurred many times. This chain joins TRBV28 and TRBJ1-1, with 9 bases that match TRBD1. V lost 5 bases and J lost 8; bases outside the gene matches: 3. The CDR3 extends over 12 amino acids. Germline CDR1 reads MDHEN; CDR2 reads SYDVKM. The CDR3 loop reads CASSRGQGEAFF. CDR3 bases: TGTGCCAGCAGTAGAGGACAGGGGGAAGCTTTCTTT.

The table lists this clonotype with many counts. The chain employs TRBV7-2 and TRBJ1-5; TRBD1 is a possible D gene (5 bases). The CDR3 has 13 residues. V was clipped by 5 bases and J by 4 bases, with 9 bases between them. Germline-derived CDR1 and CDR2 are SGHTA and FQGNSA. CDR3 protein: CASSIRGNQPQHF. CDR3 nucleotides: TGTGCCAGCAGCATTCGGGGGAATCAGCCCCAGCATTTT.

This clonotype was recorded many times. The rearrangement joins TRBV30 to TRBJ2-3, with TRBD2 as a possible D gene (5 bases). The ends were cut back, 6 bases at V and 8 bases at J, with 15 bases in the middle. The CDR3 sequence is 12 residues long. Per germline, CDR1 GTSNPN and CDR2 SVGIG (reference sequence). The CDR3 DNA is TGTGCCTGCCCGACATACCGGGGTACGCAGTATTTT. This codes for CACPTYRGTQYF.

This clonotype was observed many times. The chain combines TRBV7-6 with TRBJ2-5; 7 bases agree with TRBD1. Unmatched junction bases numbered 6, after V lost 4 bases and J lost 4 bases. Germline CDR1 SGHVS, CDR2 FNYEAQ. CDR3 length: 14 residues. The CDR3 loop reads CASSSNRGRETQYF. CDR3 sequence (DNA): TGTGCCAGCAGCTCAAACAGGGGAAGAGAGACCCAGTACTTC.

This clonotype was picked up many times. The gene calls are TRBV7-2 and TRBJ2-3; 10 nucleotides agree with TRBD2. Germline trimming cut 6 bases from V and 7 bases from J; bases unmatched to any gene: 16. Germline-derived CDR1 and CDR2 are SGHTA and FQGNSA. CDR3 length: 17 residues. CDR3 DNA sequence: TGTGCCAGCAGGGGGTCTAGCGGGGGCACGCGGGTGAATACGCAGTATTTT. It is translated as CASRGSSGGTRVNTQYF.

This clonotype came up many times. In DNA form, the CDR3 reads TGTGCCAGCAGCGTAGAGTCGACAGTCTATGGCTACACCTTC. This encodes CASSVESTVYGYTF. This chain connects TRBV9 to TRBJ1-2; tentative D call: TRBD1 (5 bases). This CDR3 region has 14 residues. Looked up from germline, CDR1 is SGDLS and CDR2 is YYNGEE. Deletions cut 0 bases from V and 4 bases from J, with 10 bases between.

The rearrangement joins TRBV7-9 to TRBJ2-3; no reliable D call. With 5 bases removed from V and 0 bases from J, the gap between germline ends came to 9 bases. Per germline, CDR1 SEHNR and CDR2 FQNEAQ (reference sequence). The length of the CDR3 is 14 residues. The CDR3, as DNA: TGTGCCAGCAGCGCAGCGAGAAGCACAGATACGCAGTATTTT. Protein: CASSAARSTDTQYF.

This clonotype was picked up many times. This rearrangement joins TRBV15 to TRBJ2-1; D ambiguous. Germline V gives CDR1 LNHNV, CDR2 YYDKDF (reference sequence). The CDR3 covers 16 residues. Trimming shortened V by 1 base and J by 0 bases, and 10 bases separated the two germline ends. For the CDR3, the DNA is TGTGCCACCAGCAGAGCTCGGGTGACCTCCTACAATGAGCAGTTCTTC. Protein: CATSRARVTSYNEQFF. The variable domain in full, completed from reference TRBV15 and TRBJ2-1, reads DAMVIQNPRYQVTQFGKPVTLSCSQTLNHNVMYWYQQKSSQAPKLLFHYYDKDFNNEADTPDNFQSRRPNTSFCFLDIRSPGLGDTAMYLCATSRARVTSYNEQFFGPGTRLTVL.

This clonotype appeared a few times. The V gene is TRBV18, the J gene TRBJ1-3; D perhaps matches TRBD1 (5 bases). V lost 0 bases to trimming and J lost 4 bases, with 10 bases between them. Germline loops: CDR1 KGHSH, CDR2 LQKENI. The CDR3 spans 15 residues. The CDR3 region has the DNA TGTGCCAGCTCACCACCGCCAGGGACGGGAAACACCATATATTTT. It specifies CASSPPPGTGNTIYF. Together with reference TRBV18 and TRBJ1-3, the CDR3 gives the full variable domain: NAGVMQNPRHLVRRRGQEARLRCSPMKGHSHVYWYRQLPEEGLKFMVYLQKENIIDESGMPKERFSAEFPKEGPSILRIQQVVRGDSAAYFCASSPPPGTGNTIYFGEGSWLTVV.

This clonotype was observed many times. The chain couples TRBV5-1 to TRBJ1-4, with 7 bases identical to TRBD1. The CDR3 totals 15 residues. V shed 0 bases, J shed 8 bases, and the junction held 7 bases outside the gene matches. From germline, CDR1 is SGHRS and CDR2 YFSETQ. The CDR3 DNA sequence: TGCGCCAGCAGCTTGGGCCCCGACAGGGAAGAAAAACTGTTTTTT. Its translation: CASSLGPDREEKLFF.